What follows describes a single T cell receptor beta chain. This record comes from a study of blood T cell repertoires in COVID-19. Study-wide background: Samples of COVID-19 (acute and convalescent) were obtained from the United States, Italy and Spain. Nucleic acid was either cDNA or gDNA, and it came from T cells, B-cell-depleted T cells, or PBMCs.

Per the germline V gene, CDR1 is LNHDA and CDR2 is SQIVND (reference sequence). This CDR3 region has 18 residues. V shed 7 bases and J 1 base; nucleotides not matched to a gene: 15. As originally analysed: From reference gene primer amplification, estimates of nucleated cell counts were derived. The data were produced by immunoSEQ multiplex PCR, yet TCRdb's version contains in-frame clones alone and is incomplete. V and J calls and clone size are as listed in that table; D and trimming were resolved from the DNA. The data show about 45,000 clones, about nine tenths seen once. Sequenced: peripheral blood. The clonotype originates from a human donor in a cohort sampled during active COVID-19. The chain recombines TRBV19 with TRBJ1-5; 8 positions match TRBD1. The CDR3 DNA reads TGTGCCAGTACCCGTCGCGGACAGGGTGATGGGAGCAATCAGCCCCAGCATTTT. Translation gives CASTRRGQGDGSNQPQHF.